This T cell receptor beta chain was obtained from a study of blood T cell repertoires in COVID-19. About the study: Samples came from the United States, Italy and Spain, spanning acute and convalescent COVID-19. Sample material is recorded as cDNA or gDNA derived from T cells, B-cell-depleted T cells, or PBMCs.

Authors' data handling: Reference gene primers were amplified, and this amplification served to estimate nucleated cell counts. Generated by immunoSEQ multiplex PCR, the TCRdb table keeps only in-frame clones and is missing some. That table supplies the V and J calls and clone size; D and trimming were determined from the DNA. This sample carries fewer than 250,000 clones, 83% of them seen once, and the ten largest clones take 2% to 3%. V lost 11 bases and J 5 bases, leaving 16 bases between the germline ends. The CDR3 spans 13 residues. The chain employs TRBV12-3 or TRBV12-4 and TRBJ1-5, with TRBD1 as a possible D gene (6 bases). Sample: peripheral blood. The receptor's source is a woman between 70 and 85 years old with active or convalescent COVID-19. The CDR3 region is CASRGTPYQPQHF. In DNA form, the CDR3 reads TGTGCCTCTAGGGGGACCCCGTATCAGCCCCAGCATTTT.